This T cell receptor beta chain was obtained from a study of post-analysis software for immune sequencing data. Study-wide background: Patients had relapsing-remitting, secondary progressive or progressive-relapsing multiple sclerosis; some lacked subtype.

Unique molecular identifiers tagged the TCR beta cDNA libraries. From approximately 0.95 to 9.8 million T cells, 400,000 to 500,000 cDNA molecules were obtained. Each CDR3 protein gets one entry after TCRdb re-called the PCR reads with MiXCR. The sample has about 540,000 distinct CDR3 sequences; around 36% are singletons. About this clonotype itself: Its cognate antigen is unknown.

Study-level results: Controls' normalized Chao1 diversity significantly exceeded that of multiple sclerosis patients. Strong co-clustering by F measure was seen for same-batch samples.

This receptor was obtained from a girl aged 2-17 years with multiple sclerosis. The sequenced sample consisted of blood.

The CDR3 DNA follows: TGTGCCAGCAGCCAGGGTACATCTGGCTACACCTTC. Its translation: CASSQGTSGYTF. This sequence joins TRBV3-1 and TRBJ1-2; unclear D gene. V lost 3 bases and J lost 7, with 9 bases in between. The CDR3 loop spans 12 amino acids. Germline CDR1 and CDR2: LGHDT and YNNKEL (reference sequence).